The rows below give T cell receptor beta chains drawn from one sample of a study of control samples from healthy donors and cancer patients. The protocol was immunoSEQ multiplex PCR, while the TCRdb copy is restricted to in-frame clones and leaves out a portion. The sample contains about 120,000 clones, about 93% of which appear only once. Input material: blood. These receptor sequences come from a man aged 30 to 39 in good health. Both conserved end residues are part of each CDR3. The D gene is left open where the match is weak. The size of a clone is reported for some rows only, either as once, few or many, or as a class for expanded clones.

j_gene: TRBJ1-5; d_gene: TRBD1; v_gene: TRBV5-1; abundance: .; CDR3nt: TGCGCCAGCAGCAACGGGACAGGGGGCCCCAATCAGCCCCAGCATTTT; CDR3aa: CASSNGTGGPNQPQHF
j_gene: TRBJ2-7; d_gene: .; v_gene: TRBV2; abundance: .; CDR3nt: TGTGCCAGCAGTGAAAGCGCAGCTTACGAGCAGTACTTC; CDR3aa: CASSESAAYEQYF
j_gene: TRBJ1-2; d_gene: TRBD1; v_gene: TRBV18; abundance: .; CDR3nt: TGTGCCAGCTCACCCCGGATACAGGGGGCAGCCCCTAACTATGGCTACACCTTC; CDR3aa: CASSPRIQGAAPNYGYTF
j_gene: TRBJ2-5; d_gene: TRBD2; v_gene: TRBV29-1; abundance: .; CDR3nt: TGCAGCGCCCGAGGGGCACGGCGGGGGGGCAAGGAGACCCAGTACTTC; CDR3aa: CSARGARRGGKETQYF
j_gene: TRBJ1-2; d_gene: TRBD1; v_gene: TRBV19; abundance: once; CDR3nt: TGTGCCAGTAGTCAACGGACAGGTGGACTCTATGGCTACACCTTC; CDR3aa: CASSQRTGGLYGYTF
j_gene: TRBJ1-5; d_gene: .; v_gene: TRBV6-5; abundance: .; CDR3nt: TGTGCCAGCAGTCCGGTGGAGTTGGGCCAGCCCCAGCATTTT; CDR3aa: CASSPVELGQPQHF
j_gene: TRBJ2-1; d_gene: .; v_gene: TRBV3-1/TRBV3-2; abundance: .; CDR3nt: TGTGCCAGCAGCCCAAGGGAAAGGGAGCAGTTCTTC; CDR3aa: CASSPREREQFF
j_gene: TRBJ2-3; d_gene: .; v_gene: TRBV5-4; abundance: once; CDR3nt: TGTGCCAGCAGCTTGGAAGTGGGGCCAACGGATACGCAGTATTTT; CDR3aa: CASSLEVGPTDTQYF
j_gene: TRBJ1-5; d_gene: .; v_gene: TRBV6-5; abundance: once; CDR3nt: TGTGCCAGCAGTTCCCTGCGGGGGGCCCAGCATTTT; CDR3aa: CASSSLRGAQHF
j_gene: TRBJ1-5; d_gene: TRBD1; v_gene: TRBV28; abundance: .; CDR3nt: TGTGCCAGCGGCGAAGCAAGTGGGACAGTTAATCAGCCCCAGCATTTT; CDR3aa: CASGEASGTVNQPQHF
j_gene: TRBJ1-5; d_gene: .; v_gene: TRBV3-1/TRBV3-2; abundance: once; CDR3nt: TGTGCCAGCAGCCGAGGGCTCCTCAATCAGCCCCAGCATTTT; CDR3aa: CASSRGLLNQPQHF
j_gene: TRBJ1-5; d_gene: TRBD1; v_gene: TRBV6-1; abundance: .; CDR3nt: TGTGCCAGCAGTGAAGGGTGGGCAGGGGGCGGTCAGCCCCAGCATTTT; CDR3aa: CASSEGWAGGGQPQHF
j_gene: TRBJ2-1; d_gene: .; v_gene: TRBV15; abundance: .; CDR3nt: TGTGCCACCAGCAGAGACAGGGCTGGACAGTTCTTC; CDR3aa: CATSRDRAGQFF
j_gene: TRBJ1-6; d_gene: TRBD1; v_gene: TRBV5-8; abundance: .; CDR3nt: TGTGCCAGCAGCCCGGGACAGTCGGATAATTCACCCCTCCACTTT; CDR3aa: CASSPGQSDNSPLHF
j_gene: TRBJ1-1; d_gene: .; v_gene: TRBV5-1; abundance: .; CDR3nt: TGCGCCAGCAGCTTGGGGGGCCCGGGAATTTGGAACACTGAAGCTTTCTTT; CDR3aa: CASSLGGPGIWNTEAFF
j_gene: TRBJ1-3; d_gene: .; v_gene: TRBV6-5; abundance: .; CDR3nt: TGTGCCAGCAGCTCTACAGGTGCCGGGCAGGACACCATATATTTT; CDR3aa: CASSSTGAGQDTIYF
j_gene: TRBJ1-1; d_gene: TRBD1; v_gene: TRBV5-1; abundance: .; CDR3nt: TGCGCCAGCAGCTTGGTGGTGACAGGGCGGCGGGCTTTCTTT; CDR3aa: CASSLVVTGRRAFF
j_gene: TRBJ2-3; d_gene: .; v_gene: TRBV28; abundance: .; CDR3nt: TGTGCCAGCAGTCGGACAGAACGGACTAGCACAGATACGCAGTATTTT; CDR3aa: CASSRTERTSTDTQYF
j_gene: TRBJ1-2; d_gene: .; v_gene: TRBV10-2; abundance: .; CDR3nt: TGCGCCAGCAGTGAGTCTAGTCGGAGAGAGTACACCTTC; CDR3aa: CASSESSRREYTF
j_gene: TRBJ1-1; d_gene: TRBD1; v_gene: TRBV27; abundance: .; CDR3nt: TGTGCCAGCACCCCTGGACAGGCGGGGAACACTGAAGCTTTCTTT; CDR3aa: CASTPGQAGNTEAFF
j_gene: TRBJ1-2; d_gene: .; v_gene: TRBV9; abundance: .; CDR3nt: TGTGCCAGCACCGTGGGGGGCAGGGTTAATGACTATGGCTACACCTTC; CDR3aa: CASTVGGRVNDYGYTF
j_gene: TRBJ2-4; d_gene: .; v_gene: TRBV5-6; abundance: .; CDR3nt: TGTGCCAGCAGCGATCCACAGGGAAACATTCAGTACTTC; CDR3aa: CASSDPQGNIQYF
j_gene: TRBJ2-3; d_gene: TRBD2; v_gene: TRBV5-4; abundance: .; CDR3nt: TGTGCCAGCAGCTTTCCAGGGCGGGGGGCCGATACGCAGTATTTT; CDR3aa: CASSFPGRGADTQYF
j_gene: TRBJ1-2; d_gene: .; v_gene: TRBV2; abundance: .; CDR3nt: TGTGCCAGCATTAGGACCCTGGCGGGTGGCTACACCTTC; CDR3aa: CASIRTLAGGYTF
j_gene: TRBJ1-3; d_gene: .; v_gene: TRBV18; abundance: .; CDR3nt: TGTGCCAGCTCACCACCGCCCCCGATGGGTAACACCATATATTTT; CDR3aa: CASSPPPPMGNTIYF
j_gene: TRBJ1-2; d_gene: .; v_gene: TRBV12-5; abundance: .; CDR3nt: TGTGCTAGTGGTTTGATCGCAAGACAGACCTATGGCTACACCTTC; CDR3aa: CASGLIARQTYGYTF
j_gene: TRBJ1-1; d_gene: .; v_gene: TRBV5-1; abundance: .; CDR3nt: TGCGCCAGCCGCCTCTCAGGACTCGGCACTGAAGCTTTCTTT; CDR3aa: CASRLSGLGTEAFF
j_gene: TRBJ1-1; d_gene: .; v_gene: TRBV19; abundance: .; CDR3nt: TGTGCCAGTCTTGAAGCTTTCTTT; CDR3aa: CASLEAFF
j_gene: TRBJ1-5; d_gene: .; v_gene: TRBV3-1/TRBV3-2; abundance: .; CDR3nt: TGTGCCAGCAGCCGGCGGGTGAATCAGCCCCAGCATTTT; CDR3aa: CASSRRVNQPQHF
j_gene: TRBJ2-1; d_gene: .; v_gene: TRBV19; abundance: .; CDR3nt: TGTGCCAGTAGTAGGCCGGGGGGCAGTTCCTACAATGAGCAGTTCTTC; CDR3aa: CASSRPGGSSYNEQFF
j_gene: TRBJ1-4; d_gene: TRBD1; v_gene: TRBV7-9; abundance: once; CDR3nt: TGTGCCAGCAGCATTACCGGGACAGGGGTACGAAGAGAAAAACTGTTTTTT; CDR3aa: CASSITGTGVRREKLFF
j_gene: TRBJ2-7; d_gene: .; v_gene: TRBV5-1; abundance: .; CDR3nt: TGCGCCAGCAGCCCCCGAGGGGCCGGGGTAGACGAGCAGTACTTC; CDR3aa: CASSPRGAGVDEQYF
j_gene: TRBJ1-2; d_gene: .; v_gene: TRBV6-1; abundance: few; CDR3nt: TGTGCCAGCAGTGAAAAGGGGAACTATGGCTACACCTTC; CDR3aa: CASSEKGNYGYTF
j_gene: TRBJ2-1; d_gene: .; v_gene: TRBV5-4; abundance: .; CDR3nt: TGTGCCAGCAGCTTGGACAGGGCCGCACTTACCTACAATGAGCAGTTCTTC; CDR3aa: CASSLDRAALTYNEQFF
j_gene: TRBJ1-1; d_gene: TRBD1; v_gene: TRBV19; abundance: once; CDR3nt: TGTGCCAGTAGTGCCGACAGGGCCATGAACACTGAAGCTTTCTTT; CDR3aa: CASSADRAMNTEAFF
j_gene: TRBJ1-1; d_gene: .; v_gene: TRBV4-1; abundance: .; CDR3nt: TGCGCCAGCAGCCACCCCGGACAGGAAGCTTTCTTT; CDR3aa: CASSHPGQEAFF
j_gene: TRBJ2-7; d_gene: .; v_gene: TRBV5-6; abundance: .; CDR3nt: TGTGCCAGCAGCTTCCCCGGAGTGGGTAGAAGCGAGCAGTACTTC; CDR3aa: CASSFPGVGRSEQYF
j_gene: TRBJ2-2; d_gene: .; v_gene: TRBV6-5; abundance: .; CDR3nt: TGTGCCAGCAGCCGAACCCTCGACTTGACCGGGGAGCTGTTTTTT; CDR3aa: CASSRTLDLTGELFF
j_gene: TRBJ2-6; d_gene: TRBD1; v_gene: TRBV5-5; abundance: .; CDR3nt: TGTGCCAGCAGCTTGGCGGGACAGGGCGCTTCTGGGGCCAACGTCCTGACTTTC; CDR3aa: CASSLAGQGASGANVLTF
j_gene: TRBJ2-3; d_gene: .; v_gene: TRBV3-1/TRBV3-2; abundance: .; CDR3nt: TGTGCCAGCATTCTAGCAGGGACAGATACGCAGTATTTT; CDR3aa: CASILAGTDTQYF
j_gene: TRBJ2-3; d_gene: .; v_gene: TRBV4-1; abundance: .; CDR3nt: TGCGCCAGCAGCCAAGGTCGGGTCGCAGATACGCAGTATTTT; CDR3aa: CASSQGRVADTQYF
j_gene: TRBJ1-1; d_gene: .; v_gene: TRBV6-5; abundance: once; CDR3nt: TGTGCCAGCAGGAAGAACACTGAAGCTTTCTTT; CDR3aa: CASRKNTEAFF